Shown below are 4 T cell receptor beta chains from a single sample sequenced in a study of blood T cells in healthy people across ages. The use of a sample-barcoded 5' primer and a J-beta primer mix characterized a second PCR of roughly 6 to 11 cycles. TCRdb re-analysed the 5' RACE reads in MiXCR, keeping a single row per CDR3 protein. The sample includes 540,000 or so distinct CDR3 sequences, about 45% seen only once; the top ten take around 23%. The sequencing input was blood. The receptors come from a man older than 75 in good health.

This chain connects TRBV3-1 to TRBJ2-3; 8 nucleotides match TRBD2. With V trimmed by 2 bases and J by 0 bases, 7 bases remained unmatched. CDR3 length: 17 amino acids. The germline V gene has CDR1 LGHDT and CDR2 YNNKEL (reference sequence). In DNA, the CDR3 is TGTGCCAGCAGCCAAAGGACACTAGCGGCTAGCACAGATACGCAGTATTTT. Translated, it gives CASSQRTLAASTDTQYF.

The chain is built from TRBV7-9 and TRBJ2-5, with 10 bases that match TRBD2. J gave up 13 bases and V 4 bases, and 6 bases lay outside the gene matches. CDR3 size: 12 residues. Germline-derived CDR1 and CDR2 are SEHNR and FQNEAQ (reference sequence). CDR3 sequence reads: CASSSGLAVGYF. The CDR3 region has the DNA TGTGCCAGCAGCTCCGGACTAGCGGTCGGGTACTTC.

The chain employs TRBV6-6 and TRBJ2-3; D is undetermined. The CDR3 runs to 12 residues. Germline V gives CDR1 MNHNY, CDR2 SVGAGI (reference sequence). Trimming stripped 6 bases from V and 4 bases from J, with 8 bases between. In DNA form, the CDR3 reads TGTGCCAGCAGCGTCCAAGCAGATACGCAGTATTTT. Protein sequence: CASSVQADTQYF.

The gene calls are TRBV12-3 or TRBV12-4 and TRBJ2-7, with 10 bases aligning to TRBD1. V shed 6 bases and J 7 bases; nucleotides not matched to a gene: 15. The CDR3 sequence is 16 residues long. CDR3 amino acids: CASRPGTGALLNEQYF. CDR3 DNA sequence: TGTGCCAGCAGGCCCGGGACAGGGGCTCTTCTCAATGAGCAGTACTTC.